The next 15 T cell receptor beta chains were all read from a single sample in a study of T cell changes during pregnancy in multiple sclerosis. Here immunoSEQ multiplex PCR was the method, and the copy in TCRdb shows in-frame clones only, minus some. Among 55,000 to 65,000 clones, over 90% were seen once, and the ten largest hold 0.85%. The source material was peripheral blood, sampled in the first trimester of pregnancy. All receptors derive from a female donor with multiple sclerosis, enrolled in a pregnancy study.

V usage is TRBV6-6 and J usage is TRBJ1-3, with D possibly TRBD1 on 6 matching bases. The CDR3 has 16 residues. V lost 2 bases and J 3 bases, leaving 14 bases between the germline ends. Germline CDR1 MNHNY, CDR2 SVGAGI (reference sequence). CDR3 sequence (DNA): TGTGCCAGCAGTTACGAGGGGACACCCCTTGGAAACACCATATATTTT. Translated: CASSYEGTPLGNTIYF.

V usage is TRBV9 and J usage is TRBJ1-1; 9 bases are a match to TRBD1. Germline V gene data show CDR1 as SGDLS and CDR2 as YYNGEE. Unmatched junction bases numbered 5, after V lost 3 bases and J lost 2 bases. The CDR3 totals 15 residues. This chain's CDR3 is CASSAEGQGNTEAFF. The CDR3 bases are TGTGCCAGCAGCGCGGAGGGACAGGGCAACACTGAAGCTTTCTTT. Filled out from reference TRBV9 and TRBJ1-1, the complete variable domain reads DSGVTQTPKHLITATGQRVTLRCSPRSGDLSVYWYQQSLDQGLQFLIQYYNGEERAKGNILERFSAQQFPDLHSELNLSSLELGDSALYFCASSAEGQGNTEAFFGQGTRLTVV.

The V gene is TRBV18, the J gene TRBJ1-5; D possibly corresponds to TRBD1 (5 bases). CDR3 length equals 14 residues. V was cut by 6 bases and J by 6 bases, with 15 bases left in between. Germline V gene lookup returns CDR1 KGHSH and CDR2 LQKENI. The CDR3 DNA is TGTGCCAGCTCCAGGGAGGGTTGGGGTCAGCCCCAGCATTTT. Protein sequence: CASSREGWGQPQHF.

This clone came up once. The chain uses TRBV15 and TRBJ2-5; D gene ambiguous. CDR1 and CDR2 (germline): LNHNV, YYDKDF (reference sequence). The CDR3 contains 13 residues. The V end lost 5 bases, the J end lost 11 bases, and 18 bases lay between the germline ends. The CDR3 loop is CATSDPRKVEQYF. The CDR3 DNA follows: TGTGCCACCAGCGACCCGCGGAAAGTGGAGCAGTACTTC.

V and J are TRBV27 and TRBJ1-6, with TRBD1 as a possible D gene (6 bases). This CDR3 has 16 residues. Germline V gene lookup returns CDR1 MNHEY and CDR2 SMNVEV (reference sequence). Trimming left V 7 bases short and J 6 bases short, with 19 bases between. The CDR3 sequence: CASNGSPTGLNSPLHF. CDR3 DNA: TGTGCCAGCAATGGGTCCCCGACAGGCCTTAATTCACCCCTCCACTTT.

The chain is built from TRBV28 and TRBJ1-1, with TRBD1 as a possible D gene (6 bases). Germline V gene data show CDR1 as MDHEN and CDR2 as SYDVKM. The CDR3 has 16 residues. V lost 5 bases, J lost 5 bases, and 21 bases lay in between. The CDR3 bases are TGTGCCAGCAGTCCCTCCGGGACACCAACGAATACTGAAGCTTTCTTT. Translation gives CASSPSGTPTNTEAFF.

This chain connects TRBV6-5 to TRBJ1-2; D uncertain. The length of the CDR3 is 14 residues. Germline CDR1 MNHEY, CDR2 SVGAGI. The V end lost 2 bases, the J end lost 2 bases, and 9 bases lay between the germline ends. This CDR3 reads CASSYTRRNYGYTF. The CDR3, as DNA: TGTGCCAGCAGTTACACTCGGAGGAACTATGGCTACACCTTC.

The V gene is TRBV20-1, the J gene TRBJ2-7, with D perhaps TRBD1 (6 bases). CDR3 length equals 9 residues. Germline assignment: CDR1 DFQATT and CDR2 SNEGSKA (reference sequence). Trimming pared 6 bases from V and 7 bases from J, leaving 7 bases between. CDR3 bases: TGCAGTGCGAGGGGGGAGCAGTACTTC. The encoded protein is CSARGEQYF.

The V and J genes are TRBV7-2 and TRBJ1-5; maybe TRBD1 (5 bases). CDR3 length: 15 residues. The germline CDR1 and CDR2 sequences are SGHTA and FQGNSA. Trimming cost V 3 bases and J 0 bases, with 9 bases left between them. The CDR3 sequence: CASSLSRDSNQPQHF. The CDR3 DNA reads TGTGCCAGCAGCTTGTCCAGGGATAGCAATCAGCCCCAGCATTTT.

The chain employs TRBV6-5 and TRBJ2-7, with 8 bases matching TRBD1. This CDR3 has 12 residues. Per germline, CDR1 MNHEY and CDR2 SVGAGI. V was clipped by 7 bases and J by 7 bases; unmatched bases: 6. The DNA of the CDR3 is TGTGCCAGCAACGGACAGGGAAAGGAGCAGTACTTC. Amino acids: CASNGQGKEQYF.

The chain joins TRBV6-5 to TRBJ2-7; TRBD2 matches at 13 bases. The CDR3 has 13 amino acids. The germline CDR1 and CDR2 sequences are MNHEY and SVGAGI. J lost 7 bases, V lost 6 bases, and 3 bases had no gene match. CDR3 nucleotides: TGTGCCAGCAGACTGGGACTAGCGGGGGAGCAGTACTTC. Protein product: CASRLGLAGEQYF.

This chain joins TRBV4-3 and TRBJ2-1, with TRBD1 matching 11 bases. The CDR3 covers 16 residues. The V gene's germline CDR1 is LGHNA and CDR2 YSLEER. V shed 0 bases and J 6 bases; nucleotides not matched to a gene: 4. In DNA, the CDR3 is TGCGCCAGCAGCCAAGATCCCGGGACAGGGGGCAATGAGCAGTTCTTC. Its translation: CASSQDPGTGGNEQFF.

The gene calls are TRBV9 and TRBJ2-3, with 7 bases fitting TRBD2. The CDR3 is 15 amino acids. In germline, CDR1 is SGDLS, CDR2 YYNGEE. The junction had 5 bases not matched to a gene; V was cut back by 0 bases and J by 4 bases. CDR3 sequence reads: CASSVESGAADTQYF. CDR3 DNA sequence: TGTGCCAGCAGCGTAGAGAGCGGGGCGGCAGATACGCAGTATTTT.

This sequence joins TRBV7-3 and TRBJ2-5, with 10 bases identical to TRBD2. The germline CDR1 and CDR2 sequences are SGHTA and FQGTGA. The CDR3 runs to 16 residues. J lost 5 bases, V lost 0 bases, and 6 bases had no gene match. The CDR3 reads CASSLTGAGGIETQYF. For the CDR3, the DNA is TGTGCCAGCAGCTTAACAGGAGCGGGGGGGATTGAGACCCAGTACTTC. Complete variable domain (other parts from reference TRBV7-3 and TRBJ2-5): GAGVSQTPSNKVTEKGKYVELRCDPISGHTALYWYRQSLGQGPEFLIYFQGTGAADDSGLPNDRFFAVRPEGSVSTLKIQRTERGDSAVYLCASSLTGAGGIETQYFGPGTRLLVL.

This rearrangement joins TRBV28 to TRBJ1-6, with D possibly TRBD1 on 5 matching bases. Trimming cost V 1 base and J 4 bases, with 11 bases left between them. This CDR3 has 16 amino acids. Germline values: CDR1 MDHEN, CDR2 SYDVKM. The CDR3 reads CASSLSAGLYNSPLHF. The CDR3 coding sequence is TGTGCCAGCAGTTTATCAGCAGGGCTTTATAATTCACCCCTCCACTTT.